This T cell receptor (beta chain) appears in the sequencing data of a study of blood T cell repertoires in COVID-19. Clones were sequenced by immunoSEQ multiplex PCR, and TCRdb holds only the in-frame ones, with some missing. The sample records 45,000 to 50,000 clones, approximately 89% being singletons. Per the germline V gene, CDR1 is MDHEN and CDR2 is SYDVKM. The CDR3 runs 14 residues. Trimming left V 5 bases short and J 0 bases short, with 11 bases between. This TCR came from a middle-aged man with acute or convalescent COVID-19. The chain carries TRBV28 and TRBJ2-7; D may be TRBD2 (6 bases). Sequenced: peripheral blood. The CDR3 DNA reads TGTGCCAGCAGTGCGGGACCTGACTCCTACGAGCAGTACTTC. This codes for CASSAGPDSYEQYF.